The rows below give T cell receptor beta chains drawn from one sample of a study of blood T cell repertoires in COVID-19. The data were produced by immunoSEQ multiplex PCR, yet TCRdb's version contains in-frame clones alone and is incomplete. This table has roughly 250,000 clones, roughly 89% appearing once. Input material: peripheral blood. The receptors were sampled from a man aged 25 to 40 with acute or convalescent COVID-19. Both conserved end residues are part of each CDR3.

V,J,CDR3
TRBV28,TRBJ1-2,CASSSPGGQANYGYTF
TRBV3-1/TRBV3-2,TRBJ2-3,CASSRRVGDTDTQYF
TRBV5-8,TRBJ2-7,CASRSLGTESYEQYF
TRBV15,TRBJ1-1,CATSARVPNTEAFF
TRBV28,TRBJ2-3,CASSLTGGLDTQYF
TRBV27,TRBJ2-7,CATGEGVDEQYF
TRBV28,TRBJ1-3,CASRQTGGSLLSLRNTIYF
TRBV12-3/TRBV12-4,TRBJ2-7,CASSSRDRLEQYF
TRBV10-3,TRBJ2-3,CAISETSGGGLDTQYF
TRBV30,TRBJ1-5,CAWAQGDQPQHF
TRBV15,TRBJ1-5,CATGRKGRDQPQHF
TRBV27,TRBJ2-5,CASSSFLMGRTSGSGKTQYF
TRBV2,TRBJ2-2,CASTLAGANTGELFF
TRBV30,TRBJ2-2,CAWGLPRGGGTIYTGELFF
TRBV19,TRBJ2-5,CASSPRQTGGEETQYF
TRBV14,TRBJ1-3,CASSQPLFPGAQGKTTDTIYF
TRBV28,TRBJ1-5,CATGGGTQPQHF
TRBV4-2,TRBJ1-4,CASSAVVGAGNEKLFF
TRBV5-6,TRBJ2-2,CASSRGWNSPTGELFF
TRBV5-1,TRBJ2-3,CASSLSSGGTDTQYF
TRBV9,TRBJ2-2,CASSVRQGNTGELFF
TRBV6-4,TRBJ2-3,CATSRDVGGTDTQYF
TRBV7-9,TRBJ2-2,CASGSPGHIGELFF
TRBV4-2,TRBJ2-7,CASSQIGLEQYF
TRBV7-9,TRBJ1-2,CASSPAGMNYGYTF
TRBV28,TRBJ1-6,CASSLLSVTGKIRNNSPLHF
TRBV15,TRBJ1-2,CATTPMTPPYGYTF
TRBV15,TRBJ1-5,CATSRDPRDSSNQPQHF
TRBV7-2,TRBJ1-2,CASSSYRRGYTF
TRBV18,TRBJ2-7,CASSPQEGYEQYF
TRBV5-1,TRBJ1-1,CASTPSGGAREAFF
TRBV30,TRBJ1-2,CAWSVRTGGMNYGYTF
TRBV19,TRBJ1-5,CASEGTGAGNQPQHF
TRBV7-8,TRBJ1-1,CASSLGQNTEAFF
TRBV7-9,TRBJ2-7,CASSVQVAEQYF
TRBV5-6,TRBJ1-2,CASSLTGLYGYTF
TRBV18,TRBJ2-7,CASSPPGLADATGEQYF
TRBV13,TRBJ2-3,CASSLGLGNTQYF
TRBV4-1,TRBJ2-7,CASSQDLQGTYEQYF
TRBV9,TRBJ1-4,CASSWGDRPQGEKLFF
TRBV5-1,TRBJ1-1,CASNNGQVNTEAFF
TRBV2,TRBJ2-3,CASRSGQGLADTQYF
TRBV18,TRBJ2-5,CASSSLGVGQETQYF
TRBV5-1,TRBJ2-5,CASSLQGAPQETQYF
TRBV7-9,TRBJ2-2,CASSLRQSTGELFF
TRBV2,TRBJ2-1,CASRQGGRGKYNEQFF